Shown below are 2 T cell receptor beta chains from a single sample sequenced in a study of shared clonotypes between healthy human individuals. Libraries were prepared by immunoSEQ multiplex PCR; TCRdb keeps only in-frame clonotypes and omits some of them. The table records millions of clones, just over 90% of them present only once. The source material was naive CD4+ T cells from PBMCs. As for subset: CD45RA+ positively selected. These receptors all come from a man aged 18 to 30 in good health. Some clones in this sample may be carry-over from other donors' samples.

The genes are TRBV19 and TRBJ1-5; 8 bases align to TRBD1. The CDR3 is made up of 15 amino acids. Germline CDR1 and CDR2: LNHDA and SQIVND (reference sequence). The V and J ends lost 6 bases and 4 bases, in that order; junction bases with no gene match: 8. The CDR3 DNA reads TGTGCCAGTAGCCCGCTGGACAGGGATAATCAGCCCCAGCATTTT. Encoded protein: CASSPLDRDNQPQHF.

The genes are TRBV5-1 and TRBJ2-5, with 8 positions matching TRBD1. V dropped 2 bases and J dropped 4; count of bases not matched to a gene: 7. CDR3 size: 15 residues. Germline CDR1 reads SGHRS; CDR2 reads YFSETQ. CDR3 sequence reads: CASSLYSGTGETQYF. The CDR3 DNA reads TGCGCCAGCAGCTTATACTCCGGGACAGGAGAGACCCAGTACTTC.